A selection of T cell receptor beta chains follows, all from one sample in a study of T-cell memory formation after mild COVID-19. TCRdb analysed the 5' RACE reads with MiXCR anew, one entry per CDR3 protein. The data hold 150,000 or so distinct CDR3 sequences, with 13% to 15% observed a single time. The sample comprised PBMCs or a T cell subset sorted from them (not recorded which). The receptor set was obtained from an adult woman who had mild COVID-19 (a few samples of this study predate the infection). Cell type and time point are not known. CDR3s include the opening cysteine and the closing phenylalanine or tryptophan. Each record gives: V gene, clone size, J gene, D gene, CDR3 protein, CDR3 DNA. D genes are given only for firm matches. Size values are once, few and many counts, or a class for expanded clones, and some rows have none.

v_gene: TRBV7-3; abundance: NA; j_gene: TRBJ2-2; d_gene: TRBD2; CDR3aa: CASSQAGGVDTVELFF; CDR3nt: TGTGCCAGCAGCCAGGCGGGGGGCGTAGACACCGTGGAGCTGTTTTTT
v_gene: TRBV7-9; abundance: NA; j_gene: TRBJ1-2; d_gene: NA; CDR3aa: CASSLATNYGYTF; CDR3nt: TGTGCCAGCAGCTTAGCGACTAACTATGGCTACACCTTC
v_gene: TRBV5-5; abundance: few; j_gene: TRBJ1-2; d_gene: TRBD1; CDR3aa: CASSLAGTGAYGYTF; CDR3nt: TGTGCCAGCAGCTTGGCAGGGACAGGGGCCTATGGCTACACCTTC
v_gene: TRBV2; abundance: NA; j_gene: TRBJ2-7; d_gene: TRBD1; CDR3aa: CASSGTGERNLYEQYF; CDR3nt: TGTGCCAGCAGTGGGACAGGGGAAAGGAATCTCTACGAGCAGTACTTC
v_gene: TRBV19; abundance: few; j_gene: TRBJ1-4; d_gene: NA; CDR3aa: CASSSTAGEKLFF; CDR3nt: TGTGCCAGTAGTAGTACTGCTGGTGAAAAACTGTTTTTT
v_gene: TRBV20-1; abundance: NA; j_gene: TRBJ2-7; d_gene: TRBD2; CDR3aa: CSATRTGTTTYEQYF; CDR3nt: TGCAGTGCCACGCGGACCGGGACTACAACCTACGAGCAGTACTTC
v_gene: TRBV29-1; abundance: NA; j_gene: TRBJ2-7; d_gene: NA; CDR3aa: CSVEAESSYEQYF; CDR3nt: TGCAGCGTTGAAGCAGAGAGCTCCTACGAGCAGTACTTC
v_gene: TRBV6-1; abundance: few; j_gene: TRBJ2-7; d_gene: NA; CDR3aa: CASSEEHNSYEQYF; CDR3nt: TGTGCCAGCAGCGAAGAGCACAACTCCTACGAGCAGTACTTC
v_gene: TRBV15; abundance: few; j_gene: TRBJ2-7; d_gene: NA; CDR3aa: CATSPNRNEQYF; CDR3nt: TGTGCCACCAGTCCTAATCGGAACGAGCAGTACTTC
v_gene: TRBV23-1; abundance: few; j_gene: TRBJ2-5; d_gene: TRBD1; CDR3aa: CASSQTGLGTQYF; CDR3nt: TGCGCCAGCAGTCAGACAGGGCTGGGGACCCAGTACTTC
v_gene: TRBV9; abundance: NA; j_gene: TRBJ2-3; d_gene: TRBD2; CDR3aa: CASAITSGASTDTQYF; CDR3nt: TGTGCCAGCGCGATTACTAGCGGGGCTAGCACAGATACGCAGTATTTT
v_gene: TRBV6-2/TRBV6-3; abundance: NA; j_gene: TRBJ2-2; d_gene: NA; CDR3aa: CASLENGRGNTGELFF; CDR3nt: TGTGCCAGCCTTGAAAATGGCAGGGGTAACACCGGGGAGCTGTTTTTT
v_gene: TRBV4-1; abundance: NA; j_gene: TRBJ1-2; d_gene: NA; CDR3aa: CASSQTRVADGYTF; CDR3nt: TGCGCCAGCAGCCAAACGAGGGTAGCGGATGGCTACACCTTC
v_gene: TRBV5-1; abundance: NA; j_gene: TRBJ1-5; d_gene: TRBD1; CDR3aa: CASRRDRAPNQPQHF; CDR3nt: TGCGCCAGCAGGCGGGACAGGGCCCCGAATCAGCCCCAGCATTTT
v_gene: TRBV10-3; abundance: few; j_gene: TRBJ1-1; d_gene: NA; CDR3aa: CAISDLVLTNTEAFF; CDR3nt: TGTGCCATCAGTGATTTGGTGCTCACGAACACTGAAGCTTTCTTT
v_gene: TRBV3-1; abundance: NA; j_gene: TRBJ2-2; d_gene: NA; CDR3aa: CASSQGTAIGELFF; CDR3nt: TGTGCCAGCAGCCAAGGGACAGCAATCGGGGAGCTGTTTTTT
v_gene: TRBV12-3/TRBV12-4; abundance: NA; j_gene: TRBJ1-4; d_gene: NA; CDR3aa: CASSFGSATNEKLFF; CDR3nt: TGTGCCAGCAGTTTCGGCAGCGCAACTAATGAAAAACTGTTTTTT
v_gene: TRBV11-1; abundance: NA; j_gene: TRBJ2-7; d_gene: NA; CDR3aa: CASSLMQGRAYEQYF; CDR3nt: TGTGCCAGCAGCTTAATGCAGGGCAGGGCTTACGAGCAGTACTTC
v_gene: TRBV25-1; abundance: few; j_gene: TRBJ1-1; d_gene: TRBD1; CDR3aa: CASSITGGYTEAFF; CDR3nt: TGTGCCAGCAGCATAACAGGGGGCTACACTGAAGCTTTCTTT
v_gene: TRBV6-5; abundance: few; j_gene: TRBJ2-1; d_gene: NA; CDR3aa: CASSFRRGDNEQFF; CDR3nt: TGTGCCAGCAGTTTCCGGCGGGGAGACAATGAGCAGTTCTTC
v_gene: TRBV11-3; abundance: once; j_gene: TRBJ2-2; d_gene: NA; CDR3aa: CASSWTAATTGELFF; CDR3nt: TGTGCCAGCAGCTGGACAGCCGCGACCACCGGGGAGCTGTTTTTT
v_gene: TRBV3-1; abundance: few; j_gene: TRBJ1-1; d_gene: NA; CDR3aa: CASSQDLGGPHPNTEAFF; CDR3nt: TGTGCCAGCAGCCAAGATCTTGGGGGCCCTCACCCAAACACTGAAGCTTTCTTT
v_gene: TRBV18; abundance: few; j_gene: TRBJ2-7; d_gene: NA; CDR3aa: CASSPTQGTKRHEQYF; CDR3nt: TGTGCCAGCTCACCAACTCAGGGTACGAAGCGCCACGAGCAGTACTTC
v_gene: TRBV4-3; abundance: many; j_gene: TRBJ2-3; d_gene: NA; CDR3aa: CASSQTTQSGTDTQYF; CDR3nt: TGCGCCAGCAGCCAGACTACTCAGAGCGGGACAGATACGCAGTATTTT
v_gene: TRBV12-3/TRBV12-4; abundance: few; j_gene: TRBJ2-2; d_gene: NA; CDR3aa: CASSQDAGELFF; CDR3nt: TGTGCCAGCAGTCAAGACGCCGGGGAGCTGTTTTTT
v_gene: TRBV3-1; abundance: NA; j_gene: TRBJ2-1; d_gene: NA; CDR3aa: CASSLGRSSSYNEQFF; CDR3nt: TGTGCCAGCAGCCTAGGCAGATCCAGCTCCTACAATGAGCAGTTCTTC
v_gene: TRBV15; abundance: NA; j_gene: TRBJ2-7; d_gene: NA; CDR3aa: CATSRDLNLGYEQYF; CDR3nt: TGTGCCACCAGCAGAGATCTTAACCTCGGGTACGAGCAGTACTTC
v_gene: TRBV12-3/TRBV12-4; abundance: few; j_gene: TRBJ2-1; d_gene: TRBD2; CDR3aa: CASRGTRHYEQFF; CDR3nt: TGTGCCAGCAGGGGGACTAGGCACTATGAGCAGTTCTTC
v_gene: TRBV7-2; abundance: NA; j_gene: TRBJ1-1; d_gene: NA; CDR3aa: CASSLVERNTEAFF; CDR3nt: TGTGCCAGCAGCTTAGTGGAAAGGAACACTGAAGCTTTCTTT
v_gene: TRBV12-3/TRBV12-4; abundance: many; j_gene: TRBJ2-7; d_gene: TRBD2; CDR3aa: CASSPGGAGEQYF; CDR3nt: TGTGCCAGTTCACCGGGGGGGGCCGGCGAGCAGTACTTC
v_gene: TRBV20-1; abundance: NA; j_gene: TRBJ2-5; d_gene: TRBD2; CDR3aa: CSATRPSGRNQETQYF; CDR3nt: TGCAGTGCTACGCGGCCTAGCGGGAGAAACCAAGAGACCCAGTACTTC
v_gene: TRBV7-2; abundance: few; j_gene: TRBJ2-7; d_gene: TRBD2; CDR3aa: CASSLGLAWDEQYF; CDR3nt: TGTGCCAGCAGCTTAGGACTAGCGTGGGACGAGCAGTACTTC
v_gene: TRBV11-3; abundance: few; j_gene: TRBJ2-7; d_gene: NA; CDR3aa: CASSYLVSYEQYF; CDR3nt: TGTGCCAGCAGCTACCTGGTCTCCTACGAGCAGTACTTC
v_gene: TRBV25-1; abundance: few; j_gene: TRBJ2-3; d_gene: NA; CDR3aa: CASSEGDTQYF; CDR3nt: TGTGCCAGCAGTGAGGGGGATACGCAGTATTTT
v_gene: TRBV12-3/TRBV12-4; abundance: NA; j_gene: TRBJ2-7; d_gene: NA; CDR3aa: CASSLGVQVCF; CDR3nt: TGTGCCAGCAGTTTGGGGGTACAGGTTTGCTTC
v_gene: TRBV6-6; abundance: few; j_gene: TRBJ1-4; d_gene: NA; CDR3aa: CASSHRGSTNEKLFF; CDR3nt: TGTGCCAGCAGCCACCGTGGCAGTACTAATGAAAAACTGTTTTTT
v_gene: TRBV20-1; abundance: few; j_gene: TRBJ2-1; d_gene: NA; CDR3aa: CSARFAGLPSNEQFF; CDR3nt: TGCAGTGCTAGATTCGCGGGACTCCCTAGCAATGAGCAGTTCTTC
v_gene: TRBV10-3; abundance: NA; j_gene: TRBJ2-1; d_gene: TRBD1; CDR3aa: CAISGQGYEQFF; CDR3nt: TGTGCCATCAGTGGACAGGGTTATGAGCAGTTCTTC
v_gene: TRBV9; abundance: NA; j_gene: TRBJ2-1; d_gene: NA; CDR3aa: CASSVATRAGSQFF; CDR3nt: TGTGCCAGCAGCGTGGCCACCAGAGCGGGTTCACAGTTCTTC
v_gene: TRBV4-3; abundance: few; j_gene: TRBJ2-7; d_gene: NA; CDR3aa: CASDSGYEQYF; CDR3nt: TGCGCCAGCGATAGCGGCTACGAGCAGTACTTC
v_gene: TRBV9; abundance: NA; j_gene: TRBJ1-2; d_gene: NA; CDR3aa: CASSVEGAGGDGYTF; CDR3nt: TGTGCCAGCAGCGTAGAAGGGGCGGGTGGAGATGGCTACACCTTC
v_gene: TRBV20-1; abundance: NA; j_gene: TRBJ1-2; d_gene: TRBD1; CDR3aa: CSAGTGLVYGYTF; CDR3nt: TGCAGTGCAGGGACAGGGTTGGTCTATGGCTACACCTTC
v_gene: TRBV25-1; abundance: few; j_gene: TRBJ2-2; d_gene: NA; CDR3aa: CASSDAGAPNRELFF; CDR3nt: TGTGCCAGCAGTGATGCTGGGGCCCCGAACCGGGAGCTGTTTTTT
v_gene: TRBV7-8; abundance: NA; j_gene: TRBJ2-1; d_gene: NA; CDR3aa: CASSLRRATSRLNEQFF; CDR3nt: TGTGCCAGCAGCTTACGTCGGGCGACTAGTAGATTAAATGAGCAGTTCTTC
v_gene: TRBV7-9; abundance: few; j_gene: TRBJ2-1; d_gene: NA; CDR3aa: CASSLEAHNEQFF; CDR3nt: TGTGCCAGCAGCTTGGAGGCTCACAATGAGCAGTTCTTC
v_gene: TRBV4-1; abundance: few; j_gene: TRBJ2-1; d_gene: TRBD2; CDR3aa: CASSRETSGGYNEQFF; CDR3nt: TGCGCCAGCAGCCGGGAGACTAGCGGGGGCTACAATGAGCAGTTCTTC
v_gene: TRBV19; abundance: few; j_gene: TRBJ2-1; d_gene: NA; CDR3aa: CASRGLGAGEQFF; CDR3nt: TGTGCCAGTAGGGGGCTGGGGGCGGGTGAGCAGTTCTTC
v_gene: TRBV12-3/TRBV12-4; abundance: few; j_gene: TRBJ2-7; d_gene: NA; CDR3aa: CASSHIDRVYEQYF; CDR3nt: TGTGCCAGCAGCCACATCGACAGAGTCTACGAGCAGTACTTC
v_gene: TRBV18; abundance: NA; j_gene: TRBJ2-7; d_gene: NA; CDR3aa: CASSPSLIAATYEQYF; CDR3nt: TGTGCCAGCTCACCCTCGTTGATAGCGGCAACATACGAGCAGTACTTC
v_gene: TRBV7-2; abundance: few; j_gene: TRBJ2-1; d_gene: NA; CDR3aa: CASSWLTFVSFYNEQFF; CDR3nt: TGTGCCAGCAGCTGGCTGACGTTCGTTAGTTTCTACAATGAGCAGTTCTTC
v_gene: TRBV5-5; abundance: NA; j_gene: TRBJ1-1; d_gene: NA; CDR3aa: CASSLVRQENTEAFF; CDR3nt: TGTGCCAGCAGCTTGGTAAGACAGGAGAACACTGAAGCTTTCTTT
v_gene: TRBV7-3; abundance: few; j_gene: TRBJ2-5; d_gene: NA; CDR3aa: CASSRSIQETQYF; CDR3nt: TGTGCCAGCAGTAGATCTATCCAAGAGACCCAGTACTTC
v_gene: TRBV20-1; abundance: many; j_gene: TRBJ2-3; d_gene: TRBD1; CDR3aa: CSASRSGQTPDTQYF; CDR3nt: TGCAGTGCTAGTCGATCGGGACAGACCCCAGATACGCAGTATTTT
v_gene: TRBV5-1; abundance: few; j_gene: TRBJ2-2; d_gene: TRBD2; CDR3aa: CASSAGDIPGELFF; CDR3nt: TGCGCCAGCAGCGCGGGAGACATACCCGGGGAGCTGTTTTTT
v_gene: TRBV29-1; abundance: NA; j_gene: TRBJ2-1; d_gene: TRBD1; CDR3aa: CSVEWGQDRGEYEQFF; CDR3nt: TGCAGCGTTGAATGGGGGCAGGACAGGGGCGAATATGAGCAGTTCTTC